Following are 2 T cell receptor beta chains from one sample sequenced in a study of blood T cell repertoires in COVID-19. Profiling relied on immunoSEQ multiplex PCR, and the TCRdb table lists in-frame clones only, not all of them. This table has over 300,000 clones, more than 70% appearing once. Material for sequencing was peripheral blood. These receptors originate from a woman between 50 and 59 years old with acute or convalescent COVID-19.

The chain links TRBV7-2 to TRBJ2-1; TRBD2 matches at 8 bases. In germline, CDR1 is SGHTA, CDR2 FQGNSA. V dropped 3 bases and J dropped 3; count of bases not matched to a gene: 7. The CDR3 runs to 16 residues. CDR3 bases: TGTGCCAGCAGCTTGAGGGCTAGCGGGTTCTACAATGAGCAGTTCTTC. Amino acids: CASSLRASGFYNEQFF.

The chain recombines TRBV18 with TRBJ1-5; 7 nucleotides match TRBD1. Germline trimming cut 4 bases from V and 0 bases from J; bases unmatched to any gene: 9. Germline-derived CDR1 and CDR2 are KGHSH and LQKENI. The CDR3 spans 17 residues. The CDR3 nucleotides read TGTGCCAGCTCACGCCTATCTCAGGGGGTTAGCAATCAGCCCCAGCATTTT. The encoded protein is CASSRLSQGVSNQPQHF.